The 22 T cell receptor beta chains below all came from one sample that was sequenced in a study of CD8 T cells in Susac syndrome. The RNA, roughly 0.45 to 1 ug, was put through reverse transcription using random hexamers. Each CDR3 protein gets one entry after TCRdb re-called the immunoSEQ multiplex PCR reads with MiXCR. The sample contains some 150,000 distinct CDR3 sequences, 95% to 96% of which appear only once. Sequencing was done on a sample of CD8+ T cells from PBMCs. Receptor source: a human donor with multiple sclerosis.

This clonotype was detected only once. V and J are TRBV5-6 and TRBJ2-3; the match to TRBD1 covers 9 bases. Looked up from germline, CDR1 is SGHDT and CDR2 is YYEEEE. V shed 4 bases, J shed 4 bases, and the junction held 4 bases outside the gene matches. The CDR3 has 14 amino acids. CDR3 region: CASSVGQGPDTQYF. For the CDR3, the DNA is TGTGCCAGCAGCGTGGGACAGGGACCAGATACGCAGTATTTT.

V and J are TRBV20-1 and TRBJ1-3, with 9 nucleotides matching TRBD1. Per germline, CDR1 DFQATT and CDR2 SNEGSKA (reference sequence). J was trimmed by 3 bases and V by 1 base; bases with no gene match: 7. The CDR3 is 16 residues long. The CDR3 DNA reads as TGCAGTGCTAGAGGGACAGGGGATCCTTTTGGAAACACCATATATTTT. Its translation is CSARGTGDPFGNTIYF.

This chain connects TRBV30 to TRBJ2-7; either TRBD1 or TRBD2 may supply D (5 bases each). V gave up 2 bases and J gave up 2 bases, with 16 bases separating them. Germline CDR1 GTSNPN, CDR2 SVGIG (reference sequence). The CDR3 runs to 15 residues. The CDR3 sequence is CAWSLGTGNPYEQYV. As DNA, the CDR3 is TGTGCCTGGAGTCTGGGGACCGGTAACCCCTACGAGCAGTACGTC.

The chain recombines TRBV20-1 with TRBJ2-7, with D possibly TRBD2 on 7 matching bases. V gave up 5 bases and J gave up 1 base, with 12 bases separating them. This CDR3 region has 13 residues. Germline V gene sequence: CDR1 DFQATT, CDR2 SNEGSKA (reference sequence). The DNA for the CDR3 is TGCAGTGCTCGGGGAGGGGGTTCCTACGAGCAGTACTTC. Translated: CSARGGGSYEQYF.

The chain uses TRBV29-1 and TRBJ1-2; the D is unclear. The CDR3 runs 14 residues. Germline values: CDR1 SQVTM, CDR2 ANQGSEA. Trimming cost V 8 bases and J 5 bases, with 21 bases left between them. The CDR3 spells CSSTDMDRQYGYTF. CDR3 DNA sequence: TGCAGCTCAACCGATATGGACCGACAATATGGCTACACCTTC.

This clonotype was seen a single time. The V gene is TRBV7-3, the J gene TRBJ2-7; D might be TRBD1 or TRBD2, each matching 6 bases. V dropped 0 bases and J dropped 0 bases, with 9 bases sitting between them. The CDR3 totals 15 residues. Germline CDR1 and CDR2: SGHTA and FQGTGA. The CDR3 nucleotides are TGTGCCAGCAGCTTAACGGGGGGCGCCTCCTACGAGCAGTACTTC. Translated: CASSLTGGASYEQYF. The variable domain in full, with the rest retrieved from reference TRBV7-3 and TRBJ2-7, is GAGVSQTPSNKVTEKGKYVELRCDPISGHTALYWYRQSLGQGPEFLIYFQGTGAADDSGLPNDRFFAVRPEGSVSTLKIQRTERGDSAVYLCASSLTGGASYEQYFGPGTRLTVT.

The CDR3 loop is CAWRAGRQNSYEQYF. CDR3 nucleotides: TGTGCCTGGAGGGCGGGACGCCAGAACTCCTACGAGCAGTACTTC. This chain uses TRBV30 with TRBJ2-7; D might be TRBD2 (6 bases). Trimming took off 3 bases at V and 0 bases at J, with 15 bases between the two ends. There are 15 residues in the CDR3. Per the germline V gene, CDR1 is GTSNPN and CDR2 is SVGIG (reference sequence).

The rearrangement uses TRBV29-1 and TRBJ2-2; the D gene is possibly TRBD2 (6 bases). There are 13 residues in the CDR3. CDR1 and CDR2 from the germline V gene are SQVTM and ANQGSEA. The germline V and J ends were trimmed by 5 bases and 3 bases, with 10 bases remaining between them. The CDR3 loop is CSVLGEDTGELFF. DNA of the CDR3: TGCAGCGTTCTCGGGGAGGACACCGGGGAGCTGTTTTTT.

The DNA of the CDR3 is TGCGCCAGCAGCCCTGACAGTCCCTCCTACGAGCAGTACGTC. It translates to CASSPDSPSYEQYV. The chain links TRBV5-1 to TRBJ2-7; D is perhaps TRBD1 (5 bases). V lost 4 bases and J lost 0, with 11 bases in between. The CDR3 totals 14 residues. Germline CDR1 reads SGHRS; CDR2 reads YFSETQ.

The rearrangement joins TRBV3-1 to TRBJ2-7, with 8 bases fitting TRBD1. J was trimmed by 2 bases and V by 1 base; bases with no gene match: 1. The CDR3 is 14 amino acids. Germline-derived CDR1 and CDR2 are LGHDT and YNNKEL (reference sequence). CDR3 nucleotides: TGTGCCAGCAGCCAAGGACAGGGGCCCTACGAGCAGTACGTC. This gives the protein CASSQGQGPYEQYV.

V and J are TRBV19 and TRBJ1-2, with a possible D match to TRBD1 (6 bases). This CDR3 spans 14 amino acids. V lost 0 bases and J 8 bases, leaving 13 bases between the germline ends. The germline V gene has CDR1 LNHDA and CDR2 SQIVND (reference sequence). CDR3 DNA sequence: TGTGCCAGTAGTATAGAGGGGGCCTGGTACGGCTACACCTTC. It translates to CASSIEGAWYGYTF.

The rearrangement uses TRBV9 and TRBJ1-2; TRBD1 is a possible D gene (5 bases). The V end lost 4 bases, the J end lost 4 bases, and 23 bases lay between the germline ends. Looked up from germline, CDR1 is SGDLS and CDR2 is YYNGEE. This CDR3 contains 17 residues. The CDR3 coding sequence is TGTGCCAGCAGCCCACCGCCGGGGGGGGGATTTGCCTATGGCTACACCTTC. Residues: CASSPPPGGGFAYGYTF.

The genes are TRBV5-4 and TRBJ2-7; D unresolved. V lost 4 bases and J 6 bases, leaving 14 bases between the germline ends. Looked up from germline, CDR1 is SGHNT and CDR2 is YYREEE (reference sequence). The CDR3 length is 13 residues. The CDR3 nucleotides read TGTGCCAGCAGCCACCACAGTGTTACCGAGCAGTACGTC. Residues: CASSHHSVTEQYV.

This clonotype showed up just once. CDR3 in amino acids: CASSQGQLAEETQYF. The CDR3 DNA sequence: TGTGCCAGCAGCCAAGGGCAACTAGCGGAAGAGACCCAGTACTTC. The chain carries TRBV3-1 and TRBJ2-5, with 8 bases that match TRBD2. The CDR3 sequence is 15 residues long. In germline, CDR1 is LGHDT, CDR2 YNNKEL (reference sequence). V gave up 1 base and J gave up 3 bases; unmatched junction bases: 4.

This chain links TRBV7-6 with TRBJ2-7; no reliable D call. The germline CDR1 and CDR2 sequences are SGHVS and FNYEAQ. The CDR3 consists of 12 residues. With 1 base removed from V and 7 bases from J, the gap between germline ends came to 8 bases. CDR3 sequence (DNA): TGTGCCAGCAGCTTAGGGCGTGAGGAGCAGTACTTC. Protein sequence: CASSLGREEQYF.

The chain joins TRBV7-9 to TRBJ2-3; D might be TRBD2 (6 bases). V was pared by 11 bases and J by 2 bases, with 14 bases between. The CDR3 loop spans 13 amino acids. Germline CDR1 SEHNR, CDR2 FQNEAQ (reference sequence). The CDR3 nucleotides are TGTGCCTTCCCTGGGGGACTCACAGATACGCAGTATTTT. Its translation: CAFPGGLTDTQYF.

The chain uses TRBV6-5 and TRBJ1-2, with D unresolved. The CDR3 consists of 14 residues. Germline CDR1 reads MNHEY; CDR2 reads SVGAGI. Between the trimmed V and J ends, which lost 2 bases and 5 bases, there was a span of 12 bases. The CDR3 region is CASSYGTARYGYTF. The CDR3 DNA sequence: TGTGCCAGCAGTTACGGTACAGCCCGATATGGCTACACCTTC.

This chain joins TRBV27 and TRBJ2-5; D may correspond to TRBD1 or TRBD2 (5 bases each). Germline values: CDR1 MNHEY, CDR2 SMNVEV (reference sequence). There are 13 residues in the CDR3. The V and J ends lost 8 bases and 3 bases respectively, with 13 bases between them. The CDR3 sequence: CASRRGFEETQYF. The CDR3, as DNA: TGTGCCAGCCGCCGGGGCTTCGAAGAGACCCAGTACTTC.

V and J are TRBV5-6 and TRBJ2-1; possible D gene TRBD1, 6 bases. The CDR3 has 13 amino acids. Trimming removed 7 bases from V and 4 bases from J, with 12 bases in between. Germline CDR1 and CDR2: SGHDT and YYEEEE. The CDR3 is CASERTVYNEQFF. In nucleotides, the CDR3 is TGTGCCAGCGAACGGACAGTGTACAATGAGCAGTTCTTC. Combining the CDR3 with reference TRBV5-6 and TRBJ2-1 gives the whole variable domain DAGVTQSPTHLIKTRGQQVTLRCSPKSGHDTVSWYQQALGQGPQFIFQYYEEEERQRGNFPDRFSGHQFPNYSSELNVNALLLGDSALYLCASERTVYNEQFFGPGTRLTVL.

The V gene is TRBV30, the J gene TRBJ1-1; no clear D gene. This CDR3 spans 13 amino acids. Germline loops: CDR1 GTSNPN, CDR2 SVGIG (reference sequence). Trimming removed 0 bases at V and 4 bases at J, with 9 bases between. The CDR3, as DNA: TGTGCCTGGAGTGTAACTGCGGGCACTGAAGCTTTCTTT. Its protein product is CAWSVTAGTEAFF.

J is TRBJ1-1 and V is TRBV12-3 or TRBV12-4, with a possible D match to TRBD1 (6 bases). V was cut by 5 bases and J by 6 bases, with 13 bases left in between. CDR3 length: 13 residues. As DNA, the CDR3 is TGTGCCAGCAGTCCGCAGGGGAGTGCTGAAGCTTTCTTT. This gives the protein CASSPQGSAEAFF.

This chain links TRBV9 with TRBJ2-1, with TRBD2 matching over 14 bases. V lost 0 bases to trimming and J lost 0 bases; unmatched junction nucleotides: 2. The germline gives CDR1 SGDLS, CDR2 YYNGEE. This CDR3 region has 18 residues. The CDR3 DNA sequence: TGTGCCAGCAGCGTAGGACTAGCGGGGGGGCTCTCCTACAATGAGCAGTTCTTC. Translated: CASSVGLAGGLSYNEQFF.